The 5 T cell receptor beta chains presented below share a single source sample, sequenced in a study of blood T cells in healthy people across ages. Together with a sample-barcoded 5' primer, a J-beta primer mix was included in a second PCR lasting roughly 6 to 12 cycles. Each CDR3 protein gets one entry after TCRdb re-called the 5' RACE reads with MiXCR. The table has about 1.4 million distinct CDR3 sequences, approximately 59% seen once. Sequenced material: blood. The receptors were sampled from a man between 18 and 35 years old in good health.

V and J are TRBV11-1 and TRBJ2-4, with TRBD2 matching over 11 bases. The better agreement between TRBJ2-7 and the DNA end casts doubt on the J call. CDR3 length: 16 amino acids. The V gene's germline CDR1 is SGHAT and CDR2 FQDESV (reference sequence). For the CDR3, the DNA is TGTGCCAGCAGCTATGACCGGGGGACTAGCGGCTACGAGCAGTACTTC. Its translation is CASSYDRGTSGYEQYF.

This CDR3 reads CAIKVGLAGVEQYF. The CDR3 coding sequence is TGTGCCATCAAGGTGGGACTAGCGGGAGTCGAGCAGTACTTC. The chain carries TRBV10-3 and TRBJ2-4; TRBD2 aligns across 14 bases. The J call is doubtful: the DNA matches TRBJ2-7 better. The germline V gene has CDR1 ENHRY and CDR2 SYGVKD. There are 14 residues in the CDR3.

This sequence joins TRBV18 and TRBJ2-5; D call uncertain. Looked up from germline, CDR1 is KGHSH and CDR2 is LQKENI. This CDR3 spans 14 amino acids. Trimming cost V 6 bases and J 0 bases, with 11 bases left between them. DNA of the CDR3: TGTGCCAGCTCGACCGACCTAAACCAAGAGACCCAGTACTTC. Translated: CASSTDLNQETQYF. Drawing the rest from reference TRBV18 and TRBJ2-5, the complete variable domain is NAGVMQNPRHLVRRRGQEARLRCSPMKGHSHVYWYRQLPEEGLKFMVYLQKENIIDESGMPKERFSAEFPKEGPSILRIQQVVRGDSAAYFCASSTDLNQETQYFGPGTRLLVL.

This rearrangement joins TRBV11-2 to TRBJ2-1; D unresolved. The DNA matches TRBJ2-7 better at its end, which makes the J call doubtful. The CDR3 totals 14 residues. CDR1 SGHAT and CDR2 FQNNGV come from the germline V gene. CDR3 loop: CASSTGRNYNEQYF. The DNA for the CDR3 is TGTGCCAGCAGCACCGGACGGAACTACAATGAGCAGTACTTC.

The chain uses TRBV6-7 and TRBJ2-7, with D tentatively TRBD2 (6 bases). TRBV6-7 is known as an ORF, though its function is uncertain. V was cut by 0 bases and J by 2 bases, with 14 bases left in between. The CDR3 contains 16 residues. CDR3 DNA: TGTGCCAGCAGTTACTCCGGGAGCGAAATTACCTACGAGCAGTACTTC. It translates to CASSYSGSEITYEQYF.